This T cell receptor beta chain was captured by sequencing in a study of blood T cell repertoires in COVID-19. In the source study's methods: Amplified reference gene primers provided the basis for estimating nucleated cell counts. The protocol was immunoSEQ multiplex PCR, while the TCRdb copy is restricted to in-frame clones and leaves out a portion. V and J calls and clone size are given by that table; D and trimming were obtained from the DNA. The sample records around 200,000 clones, 86% being singletons. V lost 4 bases and J lost 3; bases outside the gene matches: 8. This CDR3 region has 15 residues. Germline V lookup: CDR1 SGHRS, CDR2 YFSETQ.

The chain recombines TRBV5-1 with TRBJ2-3, with 7 bases aligning to TRBD2. What was sequenced was peripheral blood. The sequence was collected from a man older than 75 with acute or convalescent COVID-19. The CDR3 coding sequence is TGCGCCAGCAGCAGGAGGGCGGGAGCGACAGATACGCAGTATTTT. Translated: CASSRRAGATDTQYF.